The present T cell receptor beta chain was sequenced within a study of blood T cells in healthy people across ages. Peripheral blood samples of around 9.3 milliliters were drawn from each donor. The CDR3 covers 15 residues. Germline CDR1 reads DFQATT; CDR2 reads SNEGSKA (reference sequence). V lost 8 bases and J 8 bases, leaving 27 bases between the germline ends. With a J-beta primer mix and a sample-barcoded 5' primer, a second PCR ran 7 to 11 cycles. TCRdb re-called the 5' RACE reads with MiXCR, one entry per CDR3 protein. This sample has about 970,000 distinct CDR3 sequences, with around 54% found just once.

Sequenced material: blood. V usage is TRBV20-1 and J usage is TRBJ1-2, with D tentatively TRBD1 (6 bases). This sequence originates from a woman aged 55-69 years in good health. DNA of the CDR3: TGCAGTCCCAAGGTTGGGGGCGAGCAGCATCGGGGCTACACCTTC. This sequence encodes CSPKVGGEQHRGYTF.